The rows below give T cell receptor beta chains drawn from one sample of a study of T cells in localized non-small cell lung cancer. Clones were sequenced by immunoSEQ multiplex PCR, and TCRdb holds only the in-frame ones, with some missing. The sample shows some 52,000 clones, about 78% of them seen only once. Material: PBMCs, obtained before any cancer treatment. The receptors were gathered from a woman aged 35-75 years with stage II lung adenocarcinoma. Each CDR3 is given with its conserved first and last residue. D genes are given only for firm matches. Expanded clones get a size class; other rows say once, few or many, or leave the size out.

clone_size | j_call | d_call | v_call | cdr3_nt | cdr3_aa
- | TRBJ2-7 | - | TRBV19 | TGTGCCAGTAGTTCTACAGGGTCCTACGAGCAGTACTTC | CASSSTGSYEQYF
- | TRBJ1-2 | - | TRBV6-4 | TGTGCCAGCAGTGACTCTTACGGGCGGCAGCTCCACTATGGCTACACCTTC | CASSDSYGRQLHYGYTF
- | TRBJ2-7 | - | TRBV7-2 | TGTGCCAGCAGCTCCTCATGGGCGCAGCCCTACGAGCAGTACTTC | CASSSSWAQPYEQYF
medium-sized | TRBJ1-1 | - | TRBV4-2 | TGTGCCAGCAGCCAAGCTCCAGGGGCGAACACTGAAGCTTTCTTT | CASSQAPGANTEAFF
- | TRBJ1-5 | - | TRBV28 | TGTGCCAGCAGTTTAGGCTCATCGAAGGTTCAGCCCCAGCATTTT | CASSLGSSKVQPQHF
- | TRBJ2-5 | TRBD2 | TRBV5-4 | TGTGCCAGCAGCTTGGGCGGGGGGGGCAGACAAGAGACCCAGTACTTC | CASSLGGGGRQETQYF
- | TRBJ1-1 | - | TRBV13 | TGTGCCAGCAGCCCTCCTGAGAACACTGAAGCTTTCTTT | CASSPPENTEAFF
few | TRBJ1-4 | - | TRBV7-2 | TGTGCCAGCAGCTTAGGGCCGGGAGCTGAAAAACTGTTTTTT | CASSLGPGAEKLFF
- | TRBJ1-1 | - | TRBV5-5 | TGTGCCAGCAGCAAGGCTACAGAGATTTGGGGCACTGAAGCTTTCTTT | CASSKATEIWGTEAFF
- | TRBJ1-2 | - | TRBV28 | TGTGCCAGCACGAGGGAGCGGACCTATGGCTACACCTTC | CASTRERTYGYTF
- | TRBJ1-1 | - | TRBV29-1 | TGCAGCGCTTTGTCCTACACTGAAGCTTTCTTT | CSALSYTEAFF
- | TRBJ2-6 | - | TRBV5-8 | TGTGCCAGCAGCCGAGGACCGTCTGGGGCCAACGTCCTGACTTTC | CASSRGPSGANVLTF
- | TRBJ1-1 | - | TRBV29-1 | TGCAGCGCCACAGAGGTAGAAGCTTTCTTT | CSATEVEAFF
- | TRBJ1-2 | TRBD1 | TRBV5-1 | TGCGCCAGCAGCGGGTCTACAGGGGCGGGCGGCTACACCTTC | CASSGSTGAGGYTF
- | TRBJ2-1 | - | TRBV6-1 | TGTGCCAGCAGTGCTGACAGAAACCCTCCCTACAATGAGCAGTTCTTC | CASSADRNPPYNEQFF
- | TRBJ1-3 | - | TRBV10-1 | TGCGCCAGCAGCCCGGCAGGGGCTGGAAACACCATATATTTT | CASSPAGAGNTIYF
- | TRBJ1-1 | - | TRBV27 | TGTGCCAGCAGTCCGAGACAGGCGAGAAGAACTGAAGCTTTCTTT | CASSPRQARRTEAFF
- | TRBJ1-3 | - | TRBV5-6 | TGTGCCAGCAGCTTGGACAGCCTAAAATCTGGAAACACCATATATTTT | CASSLDSLKSGNTIYF
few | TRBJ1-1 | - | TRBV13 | TGTGCCAGCAGCACTCTGAACACTGAAGCTTTCTTT | CASSTLNTEAFF
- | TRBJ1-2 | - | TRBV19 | TGTGCCAGTAGTCTCCGGGACGCCGCGCTCTATGGCTACACCTTC | CASSLRDAALYGYTF
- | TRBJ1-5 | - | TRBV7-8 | TGTGCCAGCAGCTTAGCGGAGGCGGGTAGGAGCAATCAGCCCCAGCATTTT | CASSLAEAGRSNQPQHF
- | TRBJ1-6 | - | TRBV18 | TGTGCCAGCTCACCAGGACAGAGAGGAAATTCACCCCTCCACTTT | CASSPGQRGNSPLHF
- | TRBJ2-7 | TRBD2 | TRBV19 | TGTGCCAGTAGTCCCCCGGGAGGCGCCTACGAGCAGTACTTC | CASSPPGGAYEQYF
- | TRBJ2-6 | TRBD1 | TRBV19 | TGTGCCAGTAGTACCCGGACAGGGGGCGCCGCTGGGGCCAACGTCCTGACTTTC | CASSTRTGGAAGANVLTF
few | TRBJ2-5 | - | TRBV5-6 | TGTGCCAGCAGCCCAGGGACCCCAACGGGGGAGACCCAGTACTTC | CASSPGTPTGETQYF
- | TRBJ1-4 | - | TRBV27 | TGTGCCAGCAGTTTAGGTTCAGGGAAGGGTGAAAAACTGTTTTTT | CASSLGSGKGEKLFF
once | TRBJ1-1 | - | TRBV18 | TGTGCCAGCTCACCTATCCGGGACAACACTGAAGCTTTCTTT | CASSPIRDNTEAFF
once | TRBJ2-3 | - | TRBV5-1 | TGCGCCAGCAGCTTGGGGTGGACCGACACAGATACGCAGTATTTT | CASSLGWTDTDTQYF
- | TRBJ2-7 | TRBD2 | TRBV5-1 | TGCGCCAGCAGCTTGAATCCCCCTAGCGGGGGGGCGACCGAGCAGTACTTC | CASSLNPPSGGATEQYF
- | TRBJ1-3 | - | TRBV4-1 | TGCGCCAGCAGCCAAGTCCCGGGACCTCCCTCTGGAAACACCATATATTTT | CASSQVPGPPSGNTIYF
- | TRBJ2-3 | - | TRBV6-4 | TGTGCCAGCAACCCTACGGGACGGATCACAGATACGCAGTATTTT | CASNPTGRITDTQYF
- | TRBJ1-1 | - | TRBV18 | TGTGCCAGCTCCCCGACAAGAGGGAACACTGAAGCTTTCTTT | CASSPTRGNTEAFF
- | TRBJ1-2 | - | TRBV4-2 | TGTGCCAGCAGCCAAGATTTGACTGGCTATGGCTACACCTTC | CASSQDLTGYGYTF
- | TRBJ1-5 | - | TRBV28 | TGTGCCAGCAGTGCTCCAGGTGGAAGCAATCAGCCCCAGCATTTT | CASSAPGGSNQPQHF
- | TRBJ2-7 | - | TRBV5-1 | TGCGCCAGCAGCATAACAGGGAGCGAGCAGTACTTC | CASSITGSEQYF
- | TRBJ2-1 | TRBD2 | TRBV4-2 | TGTGCCAGCAGCCAAGCTCGCGGGGGGAGATACAATGAGCAGTTCTTC | CASSQARGGRYNEQFF
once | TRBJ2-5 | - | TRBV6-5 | TGTGCCAGCAGTTCTCTTGGGGGGTACCAAGAGACCCAGTACTTC | CASSSLGGYQETQYF
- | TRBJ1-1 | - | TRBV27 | TGTGCCAGCACCGGGGGGGCTGAAGCTTTCTTT | CASTGGAEAFF
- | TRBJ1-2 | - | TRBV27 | TGTGCCAGCAGTTTATCGGGGGCAAACTATGGCTACACCTTC | CASSLSGANYGYTF
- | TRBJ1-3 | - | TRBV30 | TGTGCCCACACCCCCTCTGGAAACACCATATATTTT | CAHTPSGNTIYF
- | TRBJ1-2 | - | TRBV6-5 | TGTGCCAGCAGTTACTGGGCGGGACGCGGAATCGGCTACACCTTC | CASSYWAGRGIGYTF
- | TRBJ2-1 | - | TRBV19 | TGTGCCAGTAGGGATACAGGAGGCAATGAGCAGTTCTTC | CASRDTGGNEQFF